These 23 T cell receptor beta chains were sequenced from one sample in a study of T cells after yellow fever vaccination. TCRdb reanalysed the 5' RACE reads using MiXCR and keeps one entry per CDR3 protein. Among roughly 49,000 distinct CDR3 sequences, 7.4% were seen once, and the ten largest hold roughly 31%. The input for sequencing was CD8+ T cells sorted from PBMCs, taken around 14 days after the first yellow fever vaccination. These TCRs come from a man between 18 and 29 years old who received the YFV17D yellow fever vaccine.

This clonotype occurred many times. This chain joins TRBV6-2 or TRBV6-3 and TRBJ2-3; D is unclear. CDR3 length: 15 residues. V gave up 8 bases and J gave up 0 bases, with 15 bases separating them. Germline CDR1 MNHEY, CDR2 SVGEGT. CDR3 in amino acids: CASSPGVLSTDTQYF. The CDR3, as DNA: TGTGCCAGCTCACCCGGAGTGCTTAGCACAGATACGCAGTATTTT.

There are many counts of this clonotype. This chain uses TRBV29-1 with TRBJ1-2; TRBD1 aligns across 8 bases. Germline assignment: CDR1 SQVTM and CDR2 ANQGSEA. V lost 7 bases to trimming and J lost 8 bases; unmatched junction nucleotides: 12. CDR3 length: 13 amino acids. The CDR3 DNA reads TGCAGCGCCCGGGACAGGACCCAATGGGGCTACACCTTC. This encodes CSARDRTQWGYTF.

This clonotype occurred many times. The chain links TRBV5-5 to TRBJ1-6; D gene ambiguous. The V gene lost 0 bases and the J gene lost 6 bases, with 16 bases spanning the gap. The CDR3 runs to 17 residues. From germline, CDR1 is SGHKS and CDR2 YYEKEE (reference sequence). The CDR3 region is CASSLDGPAGLNSPLHF. CDR3 nucleotides: TGTGCCAGCAGCTTGGATGGGCCGGCAGGCCTTAATTCACCCCTCCACTTT.

This clonotype showed up many times. The J gene is TRBJ2-7, the V gene TRBV4-1; 11 positions agree with TRBD2. V lost 4 bases, J lost 5 bases, and 1 base stayed unmatched. The CDR3 consists of 13 residues. Germline-derived CDR1 and CDR2 are MGHRA and YSYEKL. CDR3 bases: TGCGCCAGCAGCCCACTAGCGGGGGACGAGCAGTACTTC. Translated, it gives CASSPLAGDEQYF.

This clonotype was found many times. The chain joins TRBV9 to TRBJ2-7; possibly TRBD1 for D (6 bases). The V gene's germline CDR1 is SGDLS and CDR2 YYNGEE. V was pared by 3 bases and J by 0 bases, with 19 bases between. The CDR3 loop spans 17 amino acids. CDR3 in DNA: TGTGCCAGCAGCGACCCTATGCAGGGGTCCTACTCCTACGAGCAGTACTTC. Amino acid sequence: CASSDPMQGSYSYEQYF. Based on the CDR3 plus reference TRBV9 and TRBJ2-7, the full variable domain is DSGVTQTPKHLITATGQRVTLRCSPRSGDLSVYWYQQSLDQGLQFLIQYYNGEERAKGNILERFSAQQFPDLHSELNLSSLELGDSALYFCASSDPMQGSYSYEQYFGPGTRLTVT.

The sample holds many counts of this clonotype. V is TRBV27 and J is TRBJ1-2, with 11 bases that match TRBD1. Losses at the gene ends were 6 bases for V and 3 bases for J; bases not matched to a gene: 3. This CDR3 has 14 amino acids. Germline lookup yields CDR1 MNHEY and CDR2 SMNVEV (reference sequence). Here the CDR3 DNA reads TGTGCCAGCAGCCGGGACAGGGGGTACTATGGCTACACCTTC. Translation gives CASSRDRGYYGYTF.

The genes are TRBV21-1 and TRBJ2-3; TRBD1 is the table's D call, not checked against the DNA. TRBV21-1 is reported as a pseudogene. This CDR3 has 16 residues. CDR3 bases: TGTGCCAGCAGCAAAACGGACCGGGGGGGCCGAGATACGCTGTATTTT. It codes for CASSKTDRGGRDTLYF.

This chain connects TRBV10-3 to TRBJ1-3; D is unresolved. Trimming took 3 bases from V and 0 from J, leaving 15 bases between them. CDR3 length: 17 amino acids. Germline V lookup: CDR1 ENHRY, CDR2 SYGVKD. This chain's CDR3 is CAISESRATLSGNTIYF. The CDR3 DNA reads TGTGCCATCAGTGAATCCCGGGCGACCCTCTCTGGAAACACCATATATTTT.

The sample holds many counts of this clonotype. Mismatch with germline at one junction end may stem from a read error. The chain's CDR3 is CASGVTSGSTDTQYF. The CDR3 nucleotides read TGTGCCAGCGGCGTTACTAGCGGGAGCACAGATACGCAGTATTTT. This sequence joins TRBV9 and TRBJ2-3, with TRBD2 identical over 9 bases. The length of the CDR3 is 15 residues. Germline lookup yields CDR1 SGDLS and CDR2 YYNGEE.

At least ten counts were recorded for this clonotype. CDR3 DNA: TGTGCCAGCAGCGAATCCCCGGGACAGACCTACGAGCAGTACTTC. As protein: CASSESPGQTYEQYF. The gene calls are TRBV9 and TRBJ2-7, with 7 bases that match TRBD1. Germline V gene data show CDR1 as SGDLS and CDR2 as YYNGEE. The J segment lost 2 bases and the V segment lost 3 bases, leaving 8 bases of the junction unmatched. The CDR3 consists of 15 residues.

This clonotype rates as medium-sized (0.01 to 0.1%). V is TRBV6-2 or TRBV6-3 and J is TRBJ2-2; D call uncertain. Trimming shortened V by 0 bases and J by 4 bases, and 3 bases separated the two germline ends. Germline assignment: CDR1 MNHEY and CDR2 SVGEGT. The CDR3 covers 13 residues. The CDR3 DNA reads TGTGCCAGCAGTTACTCGACCACCGGGGAGCTGTTTTTT. Translated, it gives CASSYSTTGELFF.

Comment on this clonotype: This sequence may be a read error, since a much larger clone differs from it by one base. The rearrangement links TRBV5-1 to TRBJ2-3, with D uncertain. CDR1 is SGHRS and CDR2 is YFSETQ in the germline V gene. The CDR3 totals 13 residues. Trimming took off 3 bases at V and 5 bases at J, with 10 bases between the two ends. The CDR3: CASSSEPGDTQYF. The DNA of the CDR3 is TGCGCCAGCAGCTCGGAACCGGGAGATACGCAGTATTTT.

This clonotype was observed at least ten times. V is TRBV7-2 and J is TRBJ2-3, with D tentatively TRBD2 (7 bases). The germline CDR1 and CDR2 sequences are SGHTA and FQGNSA. Trimming removed 3 bases from V and 2 bases from J, with 18 bases in between. This CDR3 is 17 amino acids long. CDR3 in amino acids: CASSFIGGARFTDTQYF. In nucleotides, the CDR3 is TGTGCCAGCAGCTTTATAGGGGGGGCGAGATTCACAGATACGCAGTATTTT.

This clonotype was seen ten or more times. The chain is built from TRBV7-9 and TRBJ1-1; D not certain. This CDR3 comprises 14 residues. From germline, CDR1 is SEHNR and CDR2 FQNEAQ (reference sequence). V was pared by 3 bases and J by 0 bases, with 8 bases between. This CDR3 is CASSLAAVNTEAFF. The CDR3 nucleotides are TGTGCCAGCAGCTTGGCGGCGGTGAACACTGAAGCTTTCTTT.

This clonotype was seen more than once but under ten times. The rearrangement uses TRBV12-3 or TRBV12-4 and TRBJ2-3; TRBD1 aligns across 9 bases. V lost 5 bases, J lost 2 bases, and 2 bases stayed unmatched. This CDR3 has 14 residues. This chain's CDR3 is CASSRDRDTDTQYF. The CDR3, as DNA: TGTGCCAGCAGTCGGGACAGGGACACAGATACGCAGTATTTT.

This clonotype was seen many times. The chain is built from TRBV29-1 and TRBJ2-7; a weak D match, TRBD1 (6 bases). The V and J ends lost 4 bases and 5 bases respectively, with 12 bases between them. The CDR3 totals 12 residues. Per the germline V gene, CDR1 is SQVTM and CDR2 is ANQGSEA. Here the CDR3 DNA reads TGCAGCGTTGCCCCACAGGGTAACGAGCAGTACTTC. Translation: CSVAPQGNEQYF.

This clonotype was observed at least ten times. The genes are TRBV27 and TRBJ2-5, with 8 positions matching TRBD1. Germline-derived CDR1 and CDR2 are MNHEY and SMNVEV (reference sequence). The V gene end was trimmed by 5 bases and the J gene end by 4 bases; junction bases not matched to a gene: 9. The CDR3 is made up of 15 amino acids. Here the CDR3 DNA reads TGTGCCAGCAGTCCCGATGTGACAGGGGTAGAGACCCAGTACTTC. The encoded protein is CASSPDVTGVETQYF.

At least ten counts were recorded for this clonotype. The V and J genes are TRBV11-2 and TRBJ2-3; 12 bases match TRBD2. Germline V gene lookup returns CDR1 SGHAT and CDR2 FQNNGV. CDR3 length: 17 residues. Germline trimming cut 4 bases from V and 2 bases from J; bases unmatched to any gene: 7. This CDR3 reads CASSSLTSGGPTDTQYF. CDR3 nucleotides: TGTGCCAGCAGCTCCCTAACTAGCGGGGGGCCCACAGATACGCAGTATTTT.

This clonotype was seen repeatedly, ten times or more. The chain uses TRBV29-1 and TRBJ1-1; D gene uncertain. The CDR3 is 13 amino acids. CDR1 and CDR2 from the germline V gene are SQVTM and ANQGSEA. The V and J ends lost 8 bases and 0 bases respectively, with 13 bases between them. CDR3 in DNA: TGCAGCACCGGGTGGAAGATGAACACTGAAGCTTTCTTT. This encodes CSTGWKMNTEAFF.

This clonotype was detected many times. This rearrangement joins TRBV7-9 to TRBJ1-1; D is perhaps TRBD1 (6 bases). CDR1 is SEHNR and CDR2 is FQNEAQ in the germline V gene (reference sequence). The CDR3 covers 15 residues. Between the trimmed V and J ends, which lost 4 bases and 1 base, there was a span of 13 bases. DNA of the CDR3: TGTGCCAGCAGCTCCCCCGACAGGCGGAACACTGAAGCTTTCTTT. Protein sequence: CASSSPDRRNTEAFF.

This clonotype was recorded many times. The chain combines TRBV6-2 or TRBV6-3 with TRBJ1-2, with 7 bases lining up with TRBD1. There are 14 residues in the CDR3. Germline values: CDR1 MNHEY, CDR2 SVGEGT. V lost 6 bases to trimming and J lost 5 bases; unmatched junction nucleotides: 9. The CDR3 region is CASRKSGTVYGYTF. In nucleotides, the CDR3 is TGTGCCAGCAGAAAAAGCGGGACAGTGTATGGCTACACCTTC.

There are many counts of this clonotype. The gene calls are TRBV6-5 and TRBJ2-7; 9 positions match TRBD1. V was pared by 0 bases and J by 3 bases, with 3 bases of the junction left unmatched. The germline V gene has CDR1 MNHEY and CDR2 SVGAGI. The CDR3 has 15 residues. DNA of the CDR3: TGTGCCAGCAGTTACTCGCGGGACAGGGTCTACGAGCAGTACGTC. Protein sequence: CASSYSRDRVYEQYV.

In this sample, this clonotype turned up many times. The genes are TRBV6-2 or TRBV6-3 and TRBJ2-7; 7 nucleotides match TRBD2. Unmatched junction bases numbered 2, after V lost 2 bases and J lost 7 bases. The germline V gene has CDR1 MNHEY and CDR2 SVGEGT. The CDR3 totals 12 residues. The CDR3 loop reads CASSYGRGEQYF. CDR3 sequence (DNA): TGTGCCAGCAGTTACGGGAGGGGTGAGCAGTACTTC.